These 12 T cell receptor beta chains were sequenced from one sample in a study of blood T cell repertoires in COVID-19 (TCRdb year 2020). Library generation was performed with the immunoSEQ multiplex PCR assay. In its TCRdb copy, this immuneACCESS table keeps in-frame sequences only and misses some clones. Where compared with another copy, unresolved V genes explain less than half of these, and the others have no known cause. The sample yields 150,000 to 200,000 clones; around four fifths were counted once. Roughly 7.5% of the sample rests with the top ten. Sequencing was performed on peripheral blood. These receptors were taken from a man aged 35 to 55 who had recovered from COVID-19.

CDR3 protein: CASRSHRGGETQYF. CDR3 nucleotides: TGTGCCAGCAGGTCCCACAGGGGCGGGGAGACCCAGTACTTC. J is TRBJ2-5 and V is TRBV7-2; 7 nucleotides align to TRBD1. Unmatched junction bases numbered 9, after V lost 6 bases and J lost 5 bases. Germline CDR1 is SGHTA and CDR2 is FQGNSA. This CDR3 contains 14 residues.

The chain uses TRBV7-3 and TRBJ1-1, with D perhaps matching TRBD1 (6 bases). The CDR3 spans 14 residues. CDR1 and CDR2 from the germline V gene are SGHTA and FQGTGA. V lost 4 bases and J lost 1, with 10 bases in between. As DNA, the CDR3 is TGTGCCAGCAGCTCACAGGGAACGAACACTGAAGCTTTCTTT. This encodes CASSSQGTNTEAFF. The full variable domain, its missing parts supplied by reference TRBV7-3 and TRBJ1-1, is GAGVSQTPSNKVTEKGKYVELRCDPISGHTALYWYRQSLGQGPEFLIYFQGTGAADDSGLPNDRFFAVRPEGSVSTLKIQRTERGDSAVYLCASSSQGTNTEAFFGQGTRLTVV.

The chain is built from TRBV7-9 and TRBJ1-1; the match to TRBD1 covers 9 bases. This CDR3 comprises 14 residues. V gave up 5 bases and J gave up 5 bases; unmatched junction bases: 6. CDR1 and CDR2 (germline): SEHNR, FQNEAQ (reference sequence). CDR3 amino acids: CASSPRQGGTEAFF. CDR3 DNA: TGTGCCAGCAGCCCCCGACAGGGGGGAACTGAAGCTTTCTTT.

The chain couples TRBV18 to TRBJ2-5; weak D call: TRBD2 (6 bases). Trimming took off 4 bases at V and 5 bases at J, with 14 bases between the two ends. The CDR3 totals 14 residues. Per germline, CDR1 KGHSH and CDR2 LQKENI. The CDR3 here is CASSLSVSGETQYF. CDR3 DNA: TGTGCCAGCTCACTTTCGGTCAGCGGGGAGACCCAGTACTTC.

The chain has TRBV6-1 and TRBJ1-3, with D maybe TRBD1 (5 bases). V lost 2 bases, J lost 0 bases, and 8 bases lay in between. This CDR3 has 15 amino acids. The germline V gene has CDR1 MNHNS and CDR2 SASEGT. Here the CDR3 reads CASSESGGSGNTIYF. The CDR3, as DNA: TGTGCCAGCAGTGAATCGGGGGGCTCTGGAAACACCATATATTTT.

The chain is built from TRBV11-2 and TRBJ1-5, with D possibly TRBD1 on 5 matching bases. Germline V gene lookup returns CDR1 SGHAT and CDR2 FQNNGV. CDR3 size: 13 residues. Trimming pared 3 bases from V and 4 bases from J, leaving 7 bases between. In DNA, the CDR3 is TGTGCCAGCAGCTTCGGGGGGAATCAGCCCCAGCATTTT. Translating gives CASSFGGNQPQHF.

The rearrangement uses TRBV4-2 and TRBJ2-7, with TRBD1 matching 8 bases. Germline-derived CDR1 and CDR2 are LGHNA and YNFKEQ. This CDR3 comprises 13 residues. The junction had 5 bases not matched to a gene; V was cut back by 4 bases and J by 6 bases. CDR3 DNA sequence: TGTGCCAGCAGCCCGGACAGGGCGCGCGAGCAGTACTTC. Amino acids: CASSPDRAREQYF.

CDR3 sequence: CASSARQGNNQPQHF. In DNA form, the CDR3 reads TGTGCCAGCAGCGCCCGACAGGGAAACAATCAGCCCCAGCATTTT. This chain connects TRBV7-2 to TRBJ1-5, with TRBD1 matching over 7 bases. CDR3 length: 15 residues. Trimming took 5 bases from V and 3 from J; bases not matched to a gene: 7. Germline CDR1 reads SGHTA; CDR2 reads FQGNSA.

This clone has a single count. This chain connects TRBV19 to TRBJ2-7; 8 nucleotides agree with TRBD1. Germline-derived CDR1 and CDR2 are LNHDA and SQIVND (reference sequence). The length of the CDR3 is 13 residues. V lost 6 bases and J lost 3; bases outside the gene matches: 4. For the CDR3, the DNA is TGTGCCAGTAGAAGACAGGGGAGCTACGAGCAGTACTTC. It encodes CASRRQGSYEQYF.

The chain has TRBV5-4 and TRBJ1-1; 11 nucleotides line up with TRBD1. J lost 1 base, V lost 3 bases, and 5 bases had no gene match. The CDR3 sequence is 16 residues long. The germline CDR1 and CDR2 sequences are SGHNT and YYREEE (reference sequence). In nucleotides, the CDR3 is TGTGCCAGCAGCTCTGGACAGGGGGCGACGAACACTGAAGCTTTCTTT. Residues: CASSSGQGATNTEAFF.

The chain carries TRBV7-9 and TRBJ1-2; 9 bases are shared with TRBD1. The V and J ends lost 4 bases and 5 bases, in that order; junction bases with no gene match: 5. Germline values: CDR1 SEHNR, CDR2 FQNEAQ (reference sequence). The CDR3 has 14 residues. The CDR3: CASSSGQGTYGYTF. CDR3 nucleotides: TGTGCCAGCAGCTCGGGACAGGGAACGTATGGCTACACCTTC.

The V and J genes are TRBV11-3 and TRBJ2-7, with 7 bases fitting TRBD1. Germline CDR1 SGHNT, CDR2 YENEEA. J lost 4 bases, V lost 3 bases, and 6 bases had no gene match. This CDR3 is built from 14 residues. CDR3 in DNA: TGTGCCAGCAGCTTCACAGGGGCAAAATACGAGCAGTACTTC. Translated, it gives CASSFTGAKYEQYF.